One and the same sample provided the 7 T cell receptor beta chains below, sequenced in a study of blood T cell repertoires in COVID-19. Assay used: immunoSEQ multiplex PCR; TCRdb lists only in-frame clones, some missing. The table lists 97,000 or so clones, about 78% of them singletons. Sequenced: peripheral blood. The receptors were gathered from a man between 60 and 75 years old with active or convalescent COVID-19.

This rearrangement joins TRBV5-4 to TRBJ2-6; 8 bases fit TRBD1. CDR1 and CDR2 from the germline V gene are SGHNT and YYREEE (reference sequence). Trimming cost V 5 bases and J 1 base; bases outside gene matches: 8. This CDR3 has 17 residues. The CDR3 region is CASSPGTGTSGANVLTF. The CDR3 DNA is TGTGCCAGCAGTCCCGGGACAGGAACTTCTGGGGCCAACGTCCTGACTTTC. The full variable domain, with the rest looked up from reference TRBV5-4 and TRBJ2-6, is ETGVTQSPTHLIKTRGQQVTLRCSSQSGHNTVSWYQQALGQGPQFIFQYYREEENGRGNFPPRFSGLQFPNYSSELNVNALELDDSALYLCASSPGTGTSGANVLTFGAGSRLTVL.

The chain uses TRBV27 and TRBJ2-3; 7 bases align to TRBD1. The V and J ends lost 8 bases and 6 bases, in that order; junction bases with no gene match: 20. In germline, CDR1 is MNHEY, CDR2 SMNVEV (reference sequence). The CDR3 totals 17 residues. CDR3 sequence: CASSDPLRQGLADTQYF. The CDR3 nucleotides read TGTGCCAGCTCCGACCCTCTTAGACAGGGCTTGGCGGATACGCAGTATTTT.

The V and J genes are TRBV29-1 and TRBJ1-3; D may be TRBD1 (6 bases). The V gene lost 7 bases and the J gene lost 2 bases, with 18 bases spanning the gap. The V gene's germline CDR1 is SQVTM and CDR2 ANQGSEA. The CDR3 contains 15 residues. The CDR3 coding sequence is TGCAGCGCTAGGACAGAAGGCAGTACTGGAAACACCATATATTTT. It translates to CSARTEGSTGNTIYF.

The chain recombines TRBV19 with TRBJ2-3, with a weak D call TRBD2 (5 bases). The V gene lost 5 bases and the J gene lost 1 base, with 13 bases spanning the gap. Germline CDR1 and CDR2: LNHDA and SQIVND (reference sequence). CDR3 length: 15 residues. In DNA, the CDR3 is TGTGCCAGTAGTCCCTCCAGCGGAGGCACAGATACGCAGTATTTT. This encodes CASSPSSGGTDTQYF.

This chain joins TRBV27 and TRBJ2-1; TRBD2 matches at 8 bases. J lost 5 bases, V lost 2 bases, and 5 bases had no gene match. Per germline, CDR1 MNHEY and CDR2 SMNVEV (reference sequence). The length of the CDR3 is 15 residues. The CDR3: CASSLALAVNNEQFF. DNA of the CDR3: TGTGCCAGCAGTTTAGCACTAGCGGTAAACAATGAGCAGTTCTTC.

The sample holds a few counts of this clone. Here the CDR3 reads CASTRGYGYTF. CDR3 nucleotides: TGTGCCAGCACCAGGGGATATGGCTACACCTTC. The chain combines TRBV6-5 with TRBJ1-2, with a weak D call TRBD1 (6 bases). V was trimmed by 7 bases and J by 5 bases, leaving 8 bases between them. Germline-derived CDR1 and CDR2 are MNHEY and SVGAGI. The CDR3 is made up of 11 amino acids.

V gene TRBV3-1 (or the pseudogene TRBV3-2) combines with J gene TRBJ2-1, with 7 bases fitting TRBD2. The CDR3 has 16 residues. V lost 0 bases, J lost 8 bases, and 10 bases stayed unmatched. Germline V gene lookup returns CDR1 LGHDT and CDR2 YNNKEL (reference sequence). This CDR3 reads CASSQEGLVRGDEQFF. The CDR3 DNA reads TGTGCCAGCAGCCAAGAAGGACTAGTCAGAGGCGATGAGCAGTTCTTC.